This TCR beta chain was retrieved from a study of blood T cell repertoires in COVID-19. The overall study: Acute-phase and convalescent COVID-19 samples originated in the United States, Italy and Spain.

Germline V gene lookup returns CDR1 SGHTA and CDR2 FQGNSA. V lost 6 bases and J lost 2, with 13 bases in between. The CDR3 is 14 residues long. Profiling relied on immunoSEQ multiplex PCR, and the TCRdb table lists in-frame clones only, not all of them. This table holds 120,000 or so clones, roughly 69% found once. This sequence originates from a woman in her sixties or seventies with acute or convalescent COVID-19. Material: peripheral blood. The J gene is TRBJ1-2, the V gene TRBV7-2; D remains ambiguous. The CDR3 DNA sequence: TGTGCCAGCAGGCTCGTTGGACTAAACTATGGCTACACCTTC. Translation gives CASRLVGLNYGYTF.